The 19 T cell receptor beta chains reported below all come from one sample, sequenced in a study of CD8+CD57+ T cells in acquired aplastic anemia. Sequencing was done on patients that had shown CD8+CD57+ cell expansion by flow cytometry. Researchers used genomic DNA as the template to profile TCR beta VDJ and CDR3. TCRdb reprocessed the reads with MiXCR, giving one entry per CDR3 protein. The sample has 210,000 or so distinct CDR3 sequences; about half are singletons. The material sequenced was sorted CD4+, CD8+, or CD8+CD57+ T cells (not recorded which) from PBMCs. These receptors were taken from a human donor with aplastic anemia.

This chain connects TRBV10-3 to TRBJ2-7; the match to TRBD1 covers 11 bases. V lost 6 bases and J lost 2; bases outside the gene matches: 3. The CDR3 extends over 14 amino acids. The V gene's germline CDR1 is ENHRY and CDR2 SYGVKD. This CDR3 is CAISGTGGAYEQYF. Written as DNA, the CDR3 is TGTGCCATCAGCGGGACAGGGGGGGCCTACGAGCAGTACTTC.

The table lists this clonotype with many counts. The rearrangement joins TRBV11-3 to TRBJ2-5; 16 bases agree with TRBD2. The length of the CDR3 is 16 residues. J lost 4 bases, V lost 3 bases, and 2 bases had no gene match. Germline V gene lookup returns CDR1 SGHNT and CDR2 YENEEA. CDR3 DNA: TGTGCCAGCAGCTTCGGGACTAGCGGGGGGGCAGAGACCCAGTACTTC. Translating it yields CASSFGTSGGAETQYF.

The chain is built from TRBV9 and TRBJ2-3, with D unclear. Germline V gene data show CDR1 as SGDLS and CDR2 as YYNGEE. The CDR3 runs 14 residues. Between the trimmed V and J ends, which lost 4 bases and 0 bases, there was a span of 9 bases. The CDR3 DNA sequence: TGTGCCAGCAGCTCACAGACTAGCACAGATACGCAGTATTTT. Its protein is CASSSQTSTDTQYF.

The chain links TRBV19 to TRBJ2-7; D not resolved. This CDR3 contains 12 residues. Germline CDR1 reads LNHDA; CDR2 reads SQIVND (reference sequence). The ends were cut back, 8 bases at V and 0 bases at J, with 8 bases in the middle. The CDR3 region is CASLSSSYEQYF. CDR3 nucleotides: TGTGCCAGTCTATCCAGCTCCTACGAGCAGTACTTC.

Many counts were recorded for this clonotype. V is TRBV11-2 and J is TRBJ1-5; D remains ambiguous. Germline V gives CDR1 SGHAT, CDR2 FQNNGV. V lost 0 bases and J lost 3, with 6 bases in between. The CDR3 loop spans 14 amino acids. The CDR3: CASSLDSVNQPQHF. As DNA, the CDR3 is TGTGCCAGCAGCTTAGACAGCGTCAATCAGCCCCAGCATTTT.

This clonotype was counted at least ten times. The J gene is TRBJ2-5, the V gene TRBV15, with D tentatively TRBD1 or TRBD2 (5 bases each). V was cut by 8 bases and J by 2 bases, with 6 bases left in between. This CDR3 comprises 11 residues. CDR1 LNHNV and CDR2 YYDKDF come from the germline V gene (reference sequence). As DNA, the CDR3 is TGTGCCACCGGGACGCAAGAGACCCAGTACTTC. Translated, it gives CATGTQETQYF.

This clonotype occurred many times. The CDR3 coding sequence is TGTGCCAGCAGCTTAGGTGGAGGGGGCGCGGACATTCAGTACTTC. It translates to CASSLGGGGADIQYF. The chain uses TRBV7-9 and TRBJ2-4; TRBD1 is a possible D gene (7 bases). Deletions cut 1 base from V and 8 bases from J, with 15 bases between. This CDR3 has 15 residues. CDR1 is SEHNR, CDR2 FQNEAQ, per germline (reference sequence).

The chain has TRBV6-6 and TRBJ2-7, with D unresolved. Germline V lookup: CDR1 MNHNY, CDR2 SVGAGI (reference sequence). The CDR3 covers 13 residues. V was shortened by 8 bases and J by 2 bases, with 13 bases between the two germline ends. The CDR3 DNA sequence: TGTGCCAGCGCTTTGAGAGACACCTACGAGCAGTACTTC. Translating it yields CASALRDTYEQYF.

J is TRBJ1-5 and V is TRBV28; D gene ambiguous. CDR3 size: 13 residues. Germline V gene lookup returns CDR1 MDHEN and CDR2 SYDVKM. V was clipped by 4 bases and J by 5 bases, with 9 bases between them. CDR3 coding DNA: TGTGCCAGCAGTTATGGGTTATATCAGCCCCAGCATTTT. Its protein product is CASSYGLYQPQHF.

This clonotype was detected ten times or more. This CDR3 reads CASSPPGNTDTQYF. CDR3 nucleotide sequence: TGTGCCAGCAGCCCGCCGGGAAACACAGATACGCAGTATTTT. The chain has TRBV11-2 and TRBJ2-3, with TRBD2 as a possible D gene (5 bases). V was pared by 5 bases and J by 2 bases, with 11 bases between. Germline values: CDR1 SGHAT, CDR2 FQNNGV. The CDR3 sequence is 14 residues long.

The J gene is TRBJ2-5, the V gene TRBV5-6; TRBD2 might be the D (6 bases). Trimming took 4 bases from V and 5 from J, leaving 24 bases between them. Germline-derived CDR1 and CDR2 are SGHDT and YYEEEE. This CDR3 spans 17 amino acids. The CDR3 loop is CASSPPTAGTAGETQYF. CDR3 bases: TGTGCCAGCAGCCCCCCGACGGCCGGTACGGCGGGGGAGACCCAGTACTTC.

This clonotype has a count of ten or more. V is TRBV6-1 and J is TRBJ1-2; maybe TRBD1 (5 bases). The CDR3 is 13 residues long. Germline loops: CDR1 MNHNS, CDR2 SASEGT. The V end was cut by 7 bases, the J end by 8 bases, with 17 bases between. In nucleotides, the CDR3 is TGTGCCAGCATTATACCGGGACTCGTCGGCTACACCTTC. Its translation: CASIIPGLVGYTF.

V is TRBV9 and J is TRBJ1-5, with D possibly being TRBD1 (6 bases). The CDR3 runs 14 residues. V was trimmed by 0 bases and J by 4 bases, leaving 8 bases between them. Germline values: CDR1 SGDLS, CDR2 YYNGEE. The CDR3, as DNA: TGTGCCAGCAGCGTAGGGACAGCGAATCAGCCCCAGCATTTT. It yields the protein CASSVGTANQPQHF.

This clonotype was detected many times. The V gene is TRBV2, the J gene TRBJ2-3; 7 bases line up with TRBD2. The CDR3 has 14 amino acids. Looked up from germline, CDR1 is SNHLY and CDR2 is FYNNEI. V lost 9 bases to trimming and J lost 6 bases; unmatched junction nucleotides: 12. For the CDR3, the DNA is TGTGCCAGGGAGAGGGGAGGGCGTGCGGATACGCAGTATTTT. This translates into CARERGGRADTQYF.

At least ten counts were recorded for this clonotype. This rearrangement joins TRBV6-5 to TRBJ2-7; D is undetermined. V lost 4 bases, J lost 4 bases, and 17 bases lay in between. Germline V gene data show CDR1 as MNHEY and CDR2 as SVGAGI. The CDR3 runs to 15 residues. The CDR3 sequence is CASSSSRFGPYEQYF. CDR3 DNA: TGTGCCAGCAGTTCCAGCAGGTTCGGGCCTTACGAGCAGTACTTC.

At least ten counts were recorded for this clonotype. This chain connects TRBV20-1 to TRBJ2-5, with 12 positions matching TRBD1. The CDR3 totals 17 residues. J gave up 2 bases and V 5 bases, and 12 bases lay outside the gene matches. CDR1 is DFQATT, CDR2 SNEGSKA, per germline (reference sequence). The CDR3 DNA reads TGCAGTGCTCAGCCGCTTCGGGACAGGGGGCGGCAAGAGACCCAGTACTTC. This codes for CSAQPLRDRGRQETQYF.

V and J are TRBV29-1 and TRBJ2-7; TRBD1 matches 9 bases. CDR1 and CDR2 (germline): SQVTM, ANQGSEA. The CDR3 is 13 residues long. J lost 6 bases, V lost 5 bases, and 8 bases had no gene match. This chain's CDR3 is CSVSRDRVGEQYF. The CDR3 region has the DNA TGCAGCGTTAGCCGGGACAGGGTAGGCGAGCAGTACTTC.

This clonotype has only one observation. This CDR3 is missing its conserved last phenylalanine or tryptophan, likely due to a read error. It is unclear where the CDR3 begins or ends on the DNA, so no DNA is shown, and the CDR3 is as TCRdb lists it. The chain combines TRBV2 with TRBJ1-4; the table's D call of TRBD1 was not tested on the DNA. 9 amino acids form the CDR3, both terminal residues included. Germline V lookup: CDR1 SNHLY, CDR2 FYNNEI. This chain's CDR3 is CASRGWDRE.

As concerns this clonotype: Possible read error: a much larger clone is one base away. The V call is TRBV3-1, the J call TRBJ1-6, with D tentatively TRBD1 (5 bases). The CDR3 runs to 15 residues. Germline loops: CDR1 LGHDT, CDR2 YNNKEL (reference sequence). V lost 1 base and J 11 bases, leaving 15 bases between the germline ends. This CDR3 is CASSQGQGRNPPLHF. The CDR3 DNA is TGTGCCAGCAGCCAAGGTCAGGGTAGGAATCCACCCCTCCACTTT.